This T cell receptor beta chain originates from a study of CD8+ T cells in alopecia areata. The study's findings and limits: There were also resident alphabeta T cells of normal skin sequenced in scalp samples. Lesional scalp displayed greater clonality than normal scalp, most notably in alopecia totalis/universalis.

TCR sequencing used cDNA made by reverse transcription of extracted RNA. This table comes from immunoSEQ multiplex PCR, and its TCRdb copy is limited to in-frame clones, with some not included. The table lists about 64,000 clones, 44% of them singletons. Researchers took lesional scalp punch biopsies and peripheral blood from people who were alopecia areata patients. The sorting of PBMCs gave CD4+ and CD8+ T cells. This CDR3 comprises 14 residues. Germline loops: CDR1 SGHVS, CDR2 FQNEAQ. This clone was recorded a few times. Its antigen is not known. This chain connects TRBV7-8 to TRBJ2-1; D not certain. Sequencing was done on a sample of NKG2D-low CD8+ T cells sorted from blood. The TCR comes from a human donor with alopecia areata. CDR3 loop: CATAAGGSYNEQFF. The CDR3 DNA is TGTGCGACCGCGGCCGGTGGGTCCTACAATGAGCAGTTCTTC.